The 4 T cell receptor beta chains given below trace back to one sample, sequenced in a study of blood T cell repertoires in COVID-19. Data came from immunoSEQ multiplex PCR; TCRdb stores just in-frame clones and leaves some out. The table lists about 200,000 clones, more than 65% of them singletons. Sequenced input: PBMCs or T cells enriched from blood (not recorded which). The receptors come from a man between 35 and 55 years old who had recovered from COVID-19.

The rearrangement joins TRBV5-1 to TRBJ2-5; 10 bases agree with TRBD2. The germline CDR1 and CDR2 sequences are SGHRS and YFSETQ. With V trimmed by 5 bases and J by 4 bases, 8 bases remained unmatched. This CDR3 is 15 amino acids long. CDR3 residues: CASSLAGDVGETQYF. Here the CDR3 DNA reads TGCGCCAGCAGTCTAGCGGGGGACGTCGGAGAGACCCAGTACTTC.

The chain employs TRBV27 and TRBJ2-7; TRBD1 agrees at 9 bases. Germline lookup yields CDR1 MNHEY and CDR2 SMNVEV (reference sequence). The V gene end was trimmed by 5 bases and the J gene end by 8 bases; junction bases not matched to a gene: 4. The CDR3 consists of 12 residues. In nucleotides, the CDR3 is TGTGCCAGCAGTAATACAGGGGGCAAGCAGTACTTC. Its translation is CASSNTGGKQYF.

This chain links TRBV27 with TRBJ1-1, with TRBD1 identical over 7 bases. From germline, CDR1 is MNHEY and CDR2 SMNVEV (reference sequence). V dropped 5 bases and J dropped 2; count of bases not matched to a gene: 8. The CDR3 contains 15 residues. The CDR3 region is CASSTGAAGNTEAFF. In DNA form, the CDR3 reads TGTGCCAGCAGTACAGGGGCCGCGGGCAACACTGAAGCTTTCTTT.

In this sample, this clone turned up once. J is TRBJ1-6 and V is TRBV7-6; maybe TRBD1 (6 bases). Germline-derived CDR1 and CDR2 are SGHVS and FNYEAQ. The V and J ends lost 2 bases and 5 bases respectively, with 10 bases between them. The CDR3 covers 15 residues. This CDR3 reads CASSLRTVHNSPLHF. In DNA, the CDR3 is TGTGCCAGCAGCTTAAGGACAGTCCATAATTCACCCCTCCACTTT.